This T cell receptor beta chain appears in the sequencing data of a study of PD-1 blockade in mismatch repair-deficient tumors. To note about this clone: Its target is unknown.

J lost 3 bases, V lost 4 bases, and 3 bases had no gene match. Germline lookup yields CDR1 MNHEY and CDR2 SVGAGI. The CDR3 sequence is 16 residues long. General observations from the study: Tumor-resident clones, often absent from pretreatment blood, expanded after pembrolizumab and then contracted.

Sequencing used immunoSEQ multiplex PCR; TCRdb keeps in-frame clones, though not all of them. The sample yields about 120,000 clones, about 83% seen once. The chain links TRBV6-5 to TRBJ2-1; 13 nucleotides line up with TRBD2. The sample in question was peripheral blood, obtained 60 weeks after starting pembrolizumab. The source is an adult with mismatch repair-deficient cancer. The DNA of the CDR3 is TGTGCCAGCAGTTCGGGACTAGCGGGGTTCTACAATGAGCAGTTCTTC. Translating it yields CASSSGLAGFYNEQFF.